The 29 T cell receptor beta chains reported below all come from one sample, sequenced in a study of tumor-infiltrating lymphocytes in primary liver carcinoma. From roughly 0.55 ug of total RNA, TCR beta-specific cDNA was reverse-transcribed using a constant-region primer. What produced the TCR beta libraries was three nested multiplex PCR rounds using slightly modified ARM-PCR. A C-beta reverse primer and TRBV1-TRBV30 forward primers served in each of the first two PCR rounds, at 9 to 10 cycles apiece. In TCRdb, the multiplex PCR reads were re-called with MiXCR into one record per CDR3 protein. The sample yields hundreds of thousands of distinct CDR3 sequences, 65% seen once. Blood RNA was derived from unsorted whole blood, and germline DNA was extracted too. The specimen sequenced was peripheral blood. The source is a man aged 35 to 55 with primary liver carcinoma and hepatitis B virus infection.

This clonotype was seen a few times. A read error may explain this, as a much larger clone is one base away. The chain links TRBV6-1 to TRBJ2-3; 7 positions match TRBD2. The CDR3 is made up of 13 amino acids. Germline V gene data show CDR1 as MNHNS and CDR2 as SASEGT. CDR3 in DNA: TGTGTCAGCAGGGACTACTACACAGATACGCAGTATTTT. Translation: CVSRDYYTDTQYF.

As to this clonotype: One end of the junction is discordant with germline, which a read error may explain. This sequence joins TRBV29-1 and TRBJ1-1, with 7 bases lining up with TRBD1. Germline V gene lookup returns CDR1 SQVTM and CDR2 ANQGSEA. This CDR3 is built from 14 residues. The CDR3 is CSATETGLNTETFF. CDR3 sequence (DNA): TGCAGCGCTACTGAGACAGGGCTGAACACTGAAACTTTCTTT.

Concerning this clonotype itself: Its ends do not fully match the called genes, so a read error is possible. The chain links TRBV28 to TRBJ2-2, with D possibly TRBD2 on 5 matching bases. From germline, CDR1 is MDHEN and CDR2 SYDVKM. The CDR3 is 12 amino acids. For the CDR3, the DNA is TGTGCCAGCAGCCAAACCACCGGGAAGCTGTTTTTT. Protein: CASSQTTGKLFF.

Many counts were recorded for this clonotype. This chain uses TRBV29-1 with TRBJ2-7, with a weak D call TRBD1 (6 bases). This CDR3 region has 12 residues. Germline V gene data show CDR1 as SQVTM and CDR2 as ANQGSEA. V gave up 3 bases and J gave up 4 bases, with 10 bases separating them. For the CDR3, the DNA is TGCAGCGTTGAGACAGGCCCTTACGAGCAGTACTTC. This encodes CSVETGPYEQYF.

Regarding this clonotype: A much larger clone differs from this one at a single base, so this may be a read error. Here the CDR3 omits its conserved ending phenylalanine or tryptophan, so a read error is the likely source. The J gene is TRBJ1-5, the V gene TRBV6-2 or TRBV6-3, with D maybe TRBD1 (6 bases). Trimming took 5 bases from V and 2 from J, leaving 16 bases between them. This CDR3 contains 16 residues. From germline, CDR1 is MNHEY and CDR2 SVGEGT. CDR3 protein: CASSPTGGGGNQPQHS. CDR3 DNA: TGTGCCAGCAGTCCGACAGGCGGGGGAGGCAATCAGCCCCAGCATTCT.

The J gene is TRBJ2-1, the V gene TRBV5-1; 8 bases are shared with TRBD2. Germline-derived CDR1 and CDR2 are SGHRS and YFSETQ. CDR3 length equals 14 residues. J was trimmed by 4 bases and V by 4 bases; bases with no gene match: 4. CDR3 region: CASSKSGSYNEQFF. CDR3 DNA: TGCGCCAGCAGCAAGAGCGGGAGTTACAATGAGCAGTTCTTC.

Of note for this clonotype: Possible read error: a much larger clone is one base away. This chain connects TRBV6-1 to TRBJ1-5; no definite D call. The ends were cut back, 5 bases at V and 2 bases at J, with 13 bases in the middle. The length of the CDR3 is 15 residues. Germline CDR1 is MNHNS and CDR2 is SASEGT. The CDR3 nucleotides read TGTGCCAGCAGTCGGACGAGCGAGGGCAATCAGCCCCAGCATTTT. Protein sequence: CASSRTSEGNQPQHF.

This clonotype was seen ten or more times. The chain employs TRBV6-5 and TRBJ1-5; 7 bases line up with TRBD1. The trim removed 5 bases at V and 1 base at J, leaving 5 bases unmatched. Germline V gene data show CDR1 as MNHEY and CDR2 as SVGAGI. This CDR3 region has 15 residues. The CDR3 region is CASSVGQWSNQPQHF. The CDR3 DNA follows: TGTGCCAGCAGTGTGGGACAGTGGAGCAATCAGCCCCAGCATTTT.

Of note for this clonotype: Because the CDR3 is missing its conserved closing phenylalanine or tryptophan, this is likely a read error. CDR3 DNA: TGCGCCAGCAGCTTGGCTGGGACAGGGGGAGAGACCCAGTACCTC. Encoded protein: CASSLAGTGGETQYL. The chain couples TRBV5-1 to TRBJ2-5; 11 nucleotides line up with TRBD1. Germline trimming cut 0 bases from V and 4 bases from J; bases unmatched to any gene: 2. Germline V CDR1 and CDR2: SGHRS, YFSETQ. The CDR3 loop spans 15 amino acids.

This clonotype was seen a handful of times. The chain is built from TRBV5-4 and TRBJ1-1; 7 nucleotides line up with TRBD1. V shed 1 base, J shed 6 bases, and the junction held 6 bases outside the gene matches. Germline V gives CDR1 SGHNT, CDR2 YYREEE (reference sequence). The CDR3 has 14 residues. Written as DNA, the CDR3 is TGTGCCAGCAGCTTGAGGGGGCGCGTAGCTGAAGCTTTCTTT. Its translation is CASSLRGRVAEAFF.

As for this clonotype: An end of the junction does not agree with germline; a read error may underlie this. The chain recombines TRBV6-2 or TRBV6-3 with TRBJ2-7; weak D call: TRBD2 (6 bases). There are 16 residues in the CDR3. Germline V gene sequence: CDR1 MNHEY, CDR2 SVGEGT. CDR3 sequence reads: CASTPSRDLTSYVQYF. DNA of the CDR3: TGTGCCTCTACGCCCTCCCGGGACTTAACTTCCTACGTGCAGTACTTC.

This clonotype occurred many times. This rearrangement joins TRBV6-6 to TRBJ2-1; 16 nucleotides align to TRBD2. In germline, CDR1 is MNHNY, CDR2 SVGAGI (reference sequence). This CDR3 region has 19 residues. Trimming at V came to 5 bases and at J to 8 bases, leaving 15 bases not matched to a gene. The CDR3 bases are TGTGCCAGCAGTACCACCGGGACTAGCGGGAGGGCCTGGGTTGATGAGCAGTTCTTC. It specifies CASSTTGTSGRAWVDEQFF.

The chain is built from TRBV12-3 or TRBV12-4 and TRBJ2-3; D not resolved. The CDR3 sequence is 16 residues long. V was cut by 6 bases and J by 0 bases, with 16 bases left in between. The CDR3: CASRPGPTPSTDTQYF. Here the CDR3 DNA reads TGTGCCAGCAGGCCAGGACCCACGCCAAGCACAGATACGCAGTATTTT.

In this sample, this clonotype turned up many times. The V gene is TRBV11-2, the J gene TRBJ2-2; 7 bases are a match to TRBD2. V lost 5 bases, J lost 4 bases, and 10 bases stayed unmatched. The CDR3 sequence is 16 residues long. Germline CDR1 and CDR2: SGHAT and FQNNGV. CDR3 loop: CASSTILARGTGELFF. Written as DNA, the CDR3 is TGTGCCAGCAGCACAATACTAGCGCGGGGCACCGGGGAGCTGTTTTTT. The whole variable domain, filled in from reference TRBV11-2 and TRBJ2-2, reads EAGVAQSPRYKIIEKRQSVAFWCNPISGHATLYWYQQILGQGPKLLIQFQNNGVVDDSQLPKDRFSAERLKGVDSTLKIQPAKLEDSAVYLCASSTILARGTGELFFGEGSRLTVL.

On this clonotype: No conserved phenylalanine or tryptophan is present at the end of the CDR3, so a read error is the likely explanation. This sequence joins TRBV11-2 and TRBJ2-1; D is unresolved. This CDR3 is 13 amino acids long. CDR1 and CDR2 (germline): SGHAT, FQNNGV. The CDR3 here is CASSSSSYNDQFS. CDR3 sequence (DNA): TGTGCCAGCAGCTCCTCGAGCTACAATGACCAGTTCTCC.

About this clonotype itself: The germline gene is not matched at one end of the junction; a read error may be the cause. This chain uses TRBV7-8 with TRBJ2-6, with TRBD1 identical over 10 bases. The CDR3 runs to 18 residues. The germline V gene has CDR1 SGHVS and CDR2 FQNEAQ. The CDR3 bases are TGTGCTAGCAGCTCACAGGGACAGGGGAGAACTGGAGCCAACGTCCTGACTTTC. Its protein product is CASSSQGQGRTGANVLTF.

This clonotype came up many times. The chain joins TRBV4-1 to TRBJ2-5; D is unresolved. The CDR3 is 14 residues long. In germline, CDR1 is MGHRA, CDR2 YSYEKL. The germline V and J ends were trimmed by 1 base and 5 bases, with 11 bases remaining between them. CDR3 nucleotides: TGCGCCAGCAGCCAAGCCCCTGGAGTGGAGACCCAGTACTTC. It yields the protein CASSQAPGVETQYF.

Concerning this clonotype: One base away lies a much larger clone, so this may be a sequencing read error. The chain combines TRBV6-2 or TRBV6-3 with TRBJ2-3; D possibly corresponds to TRBD1 (7 bases). The CDR3 length is 16 residues. Germline assignment: CDR1 MNHEY and CDR2 SVGEGT. This chain's CDR3 is CASIYALEGATDTQYF. For the CDR3, the DNA is TGTGCCAGCATTTACGCATTGGAGGGGGCCACAGATACGCAGTATTTT.

Notes on this clonotype: Being one base from a much bigger clone, this may be a read error. The chain recombines TRBV11-2 with TRBJ2-7; tentative D call: TRBD2 (7 bases). CDR3 size: 13 residues. Germline loops: CDR1 SGHAT, CDR2 FQNNGV. CDR3: CATSFGGPYEQYF. CDR3 sequence (DNA): TGTGCCACCAGCTTCGGGGGGCCCTACGAGCAGTACTTC.

This clonotype has just a few counts. This may stem from a read error, because a much larger clone lies one nucleotide away. This rearrangement joins TRBV6-1 to TRBJ1-2, with a possible D match to TRBD1 (5 bases). The V gene's germline CDR1 is MNHNS and CDR2 SASEGT. This CDR3 has 16 residues. The CDR3 protein is CASRPSGTYLNYCYTF. CDR3 nucleotide sequence: TGTGCCAGCAGGCCCTCCGGGACCTACCTAAACTATTGCTACACCTTC.

The chain recombines TRBV18 with TRBJ2-1; 7 nucleotides line up with TRBD1. From germline, CDR1 is KGHSH and CDR2 LQKENI. The CDR3 extends over 13 amino acids. J was trimmed by 5 bases and V by 5 bases; bases with no gene match: 3. As DNA, the CDR3 is TGTGCCAGCTCATTCGGACAGGACAATGAGCAGTTCTTC. This gives the protein CASSFGQDNEQFF.

A word on this clonotype: One base away lies a much larger clone, so this may be a sequencing read error. The chain has TRBV12-3 or TRBV12-4 and TRBJ2-7; D is possibly TRBD2 (6 bases). Trimming took off 2 bases at V and 4 bases at J, with 9 bases between the two ends. This CDR3 has 13 residues. The CDR3 loop reads CASSLMGRYEQYF. Written as DNA, the CDR3 is TGTGCCAGCAGTTTAATGGGGAGGTACGAGCAGTACTTC.

Concerning this clonotype itself: The junction departs from germline at one end; a sequencing error may be responsible. The V gene is TRBV11-2, the J gene TRBJ2-7; D perhaps matches TRBD2 (5 bases). Germline V gene sequence: CDR1 SGHAT, CDR2 FQNNGV. The CDR3 runs to 15 residues. In nucleotides, the CDR3 is TGTGCCAGCAGCTTGAGTACCGGAGAGGGTTACGAGCGGTACTTC. Encoded protein: CASSLSTGEGYERYF.

Of note for this clonotype: At one of its ends the junction is not consistent with the germline gene, which may arise from a read error. The rearrangement uses TRBV12-3 or TRBV12-4 and TRBJ2-2, with 8 positions matching TRBD2. CDR3 length equals 18 residues. In nucleotides, the CDR3 is TGTGCCAGCAGTTACCCTGGAATAGCGGGACGGGTAACCGGGGAGCTGCTTTTT. Residues: CASSYPGIAGRVTGELLF.

Many counts were recorded for this clonotype. V usage is TRBV29-1 and J usage is TRBJ2-1; TRBD1 matches 9 bases. J was trimmed by 4 bases and V by 6 bases; bases with no gene match: 7. The CDR3 is made up of 14 amino acids. The germline V gene encodes CDR1 SQVTM and CDR2 ANQGSEA. The CDR3 DNA reads as TGCAGCGTCACCCGGGACAGGGCGTACAATGAGCAGTTCTTC. Encoded protein: CSVTRDRAYNEQFF.

As regards this clonotype: A much larger clone lies a single base off, so this may be a read error. The chain links TRBV6-5 to TRBJ2-6; TRBD1 is a possible D gene (8 bases). V was cut by 7 bases and J by 2 bases, with 15 bases left in between. There are 16 residues in the CDR3. Germline CDR1 MNHEY, CDR2 SVGAGI. CDR3 nucleotide sequence: TGTGCCAGCATTAGACAGGGGAGGGCTGGGGCCAACGTCCTGACTTTC. This codes for CASIRQGRAGANVLTF.

This clonotype appeared once. One base away lies a much larger clone, so this may be a sequencing read error. The chain links TRBV6-5 to TRBJ2-7, with TRBD2 identical over 13 bases. CDR1 is MNHEY, CDR2 SVGAGI, per germline. The junction had 9 bases not matched to a gene; V was cut back by 11 bases and J by 2 bases. CDR3 length equals 15 residues. CDR3 amino acids: CAVSEGTSGTYEQYF. For the CDR3, the DNA is TGTGCCGTCAGTGAAGGGACTAGCGGGACCTACGAGCAGTACTTC.

The J gene is TRBJ1-5, the V gene TRBV6-2 or TRBV6-3; tentatively, D is TRBD1 (5 bases). The CDR3 length is 15 residues. Germline V gene lookup returns CDR1 MNHEY and CDR2 SVGEGT. The CDR3 bases are TGTGTCAGTAGGGCACGGGGGGTGGGGGATCAGCCCCAGCATTTT. Its translation is CVSRARGVGDQPQHF.

This clonotype was seen a handful of times. This chain's CDR3 is CASGASGNSYEQYF. CDR3 bases: TGTGCCAGCGGAGCTAGCGGAAACTCCTACGAGCAGTACTTC. The V gene is TRBV14, the J gene TRBJ2-7, with 7 bases that match TRBD2. With V trimmed by 8 bases and J by 0 bases, 7 bases remained unmatched. Germline CDR1 is SGHDN and CDR2 is FVKESK. CDR3 length equals 14 residues.